These 25 T cell receptor beta chains originate from one sample sequenced in a study of T-cell memory formation after mild COVID-19. TCRdb reprocessed the 5' RACE reads with MiXCR, giving one entry per CDR3 protein. The table records just under 550,000 distinct CDR3 sequences, roughly 22% of them present only once. Sequenced sample: PBMCs or a T cell subset sorted from them (not recorded which). All receptors come from an adult woman who had mild COVID-19 (a few samples of this study predate the infection). Cell type and time point are not known.

This chain joins TRBV24-1 and TRBJ2-5; TRBD2 aligns across 10 bases. V lost 3 bases, J lost 5 bases, and 11 bases stayed unmatched. Germline V lookup: CDR1 KGHDR, CDR2 SFDVKD. There are 17 residues in the CDR3. The CDR3 DNA reads TGTGCCACCAGTGATCCTTCTAGCGGGAGCGGTTTGGAGACCCAGTACTTC. This translates into CATSDPSSGSGLETQYF.

This clonotype was found a few times. The rearrangement joins TRBV2 to TRBJ2-1; the match to TRBD1 covers 8 bases. The CDR3 runs 13 residues. CDR1 and CDR2 (germline): SNHLY, FYNNEI. J gave up 10 bases and V 6 bases, and 8 bases lay outside the gene matches. The CDR3 DNA is TGTGCCAGCAGCCGACAGGGGAGAGGCGAGCAGTTCTTC. It codes for CASSRQGRGEQFF.

The chain links TRBV4-2 to TRBJ2-7; no firm D call. The V end was cut by 4 bases, the J end by 6 bases, with 13 bases between. Germline assignment: CDR1 LGHNA and CDR2 YNFKEQ. CDR3 length: 13 amino acids. The CDR3 nucleotides read TGTGCCAGCAGCCCACTATTGGTAGGCGAGCAGTACTTC. The encoded protein is CASSPLLVGEQYF.

V gene TRBV24-1 combines with J gene TRBJ2-1, with no clear D. Trimming removed 4 bases at V and 1 base at J, with 10 bases between. Germline CDR1 is KGHDR and CDR2 is SFDVKD. This CDR3 is 15 amino acids long. CDR3: CATSDPSWSYNEQFF. DNA for the CDR3: TGTGCCACCAGTGACCCAAGCTGGTCCTACAATGAGCAGTTCTTC.

The rearrangement joins TRBV18 to TRBJ2-2; perhaps TRBD2 as D (5 bases). Germline V gene lookup returns CDR1 KGHSH and CDR2 LQKENI. V was cut by 1 base and J by 0 bases, with 6 bases left in between. The CDR3 has 15 residues. The CDR3 reads CASSPLATNTGELFF. CDR3 in DNA: TGTGCCAGCTCACCACTAGCGACGAACACCGGGGAGCTGTTTTTT. The full variable domain, with the rest looked up from reference TRBV18 and TRBJ2-2, is NAGVMQNPRHLVRRRGQEARLRCSPMKGHSHVYWYRQLPEEGLKFMVYLQKENIIDESGMPKERFSAEFPKEGPSILRIQQVVRGDSAAYFCASSPLATNTGELFFGEGSRLTVL.

This clonotype was detected only a few times. The chain uses TRBV27 and TRBJ1-5; D uncertain. V was pared by 1 base and J by 0 bases, with 10 bases between. Germline V gives CDR1 MNHEY, CDR2 SMNVEV (reference sequence). The CDR3 is 16 residues long. The chain's CDR3 is CASSLYSGYSNQPQHF. In DNA form, the CDR3 reads TGTGCCAGCAGTTTATATTCAGGTTATAGCAATCAGCCCCAGCATTTT.

This clonotype occurred a few times. For the CDR3, the DNA is TGTGCCATCAGTTTCTCAGCGGGAGCGGTCGGAGAGACCCAGTACTTC. Its protein product is CAISFSAGAVGETQYF. V is TRBV10-3 and J is TRBJ2-5; 8 bases agree with TRBD2. With V trimmed by 5 bases and J by 4 bases, 12 bases remained unmatched. Germline assignment: CDR1 ENHRY and CDR2 SYGVKD. This CDR3 spans 16 amino acids.

The V call is TRBV3-1, the J call TRBJ2-3, with D uncertain. This CDR3 is 16 amino acids long. V was pared by 4 bases and J by 0 bases, with 14 bases between. Germline values: CDR1 LGHDT, CDR2 YNNKEL (reference sequence). The chain's CDR3 is CASSPLRSDSTDTQYF. The CDR3 DNA reads TGTGCCAGCAGCCCCCTCAGGAGTGACAGCACAGATACGCAGTATTTT.

V and J are TRBV6-1 and TRBJ2-7; D assignment may be TRBD1 or TRBD2 (6 bases each). The V and J ends lost 5 bases and 7 bases respectively, with 18 bases between them. The CDR3 runs to 14 residues. Germline CDR1 is MNHNS and CDR2 is SASEGT. This CDR3 reads CASSIGGLSSEQYF. Here the CDR3 DNA reads TGTGCCAGCAGTATAGGGGGACTCTCAAGTGAGCAGTACTTC.

This chain connects TRBV7-2 to TRBJ1-2, with 8 bases fitting TRBD1. V trimming: 6 bases; J trimming: 3 bases; junction bases outside the gene matches: 6. CDR1 and CDR2 (germline): SGHTA, FQGNSA. The CDR3 is 14 residues long. DNA of the CDR3: TGTGCCAGCAGAAGACAGGGGCCCGACTATGGCTACACCTTC. Amino acids: CASRRQGPDYGYTF.

In its sample, this clonotype was seen a few times. The genes are TRBV9 and TRBJ2-3, with 9 bases lining up with TRBD2. The CDR3 extends over 14 amino acids. Germline V gives CDR1 SGDLS, CDR2 YYNGEE. Germline trimming cut 1 base from V and 8 bases from J; bases unmatched to any gene: 5. CDR3 sequence: CASSVKREASTQYF. The DNA for the CDR3 is TGTGCCAGCAGCGTAAAGCGGGAGGCCAGTACGCAGTATTTT.

This chain uses TRBV6-6 with TRBJ2-1; perhaps TRBD2 as D (6 bases). Looked up from germline, CDR1 is MNHNY and CDR2 is SVGAGI (reference sequence). Trimming left V 7 bases short and J 0 bases short, with 16 bases between. The CDR3 consists of 16 residues. The CDR3 bases are TGTGCCAGCACCCCCGGGACTTCCAGCTCCTACAATGAGCAGTTCTTC. Translated: CASTPGTSSSYNEQFF.

This chain joins TRBV4-3 and TRBJ1-1; D is unresolved. The germline gives CDR1 LGHNA, CDR2 YSLEER. This CDR3 region has 14 residues. Deletions cut 0 bases from V and 6 bases from J, with 11 bases between. CDR3 in DNA: TGCGCCAGCAGCCAAGAACCGGGATCGCCTGAAGCTTTCTTT. It specifies CASSQEPGSPEAFF.

This clonotype was observed a handful of times. The J gene is TRBJ2-1, the V gene TRBV3-1; 9 bases fit TRBD2. Germline V lookup: CDR1 LGHDT, CDR2 YNNKEL (reference sequence). The length of the CDR3 is 16 residues. Trimming removed 0 bases from V and 5 bases from J; junction bases left unmatched: 5. The CDR3 is CASSQDSGGPNNEQFF. CDR3 nucleotides: TGTGCCAGCAGCCAAGATAGCGGGGGACCCAACAATGAGCAGTTCTTC.

V gene TRBV27 combines with J gene TRBJ2-7, with 9 bases that match TRBD2. CDR3 length: 17 amino acids. CDR1 MNHEY and CDR2 SMNVEV come from the germline V gene (reference sequence). V was pared by 0 bases and J by 1 base, with 7 bases of the junction left unmatched. The CDR3: CASSLSTWSGGSYEQYF. CDR3 DNA: TGTGCCAGCAGTTTATCAACTTGGAGCGGGGGGTCCTACGAGCAGTACTTC.

This chain connects TRBV20-1 to TRBJ2-3; 11 nucleotides match TRBD2. Germline loops: CDR1 DFQATT, CDR2 SNEGSKA (reference sequence). The junction had 10 bases not matched to a gene; V was cut back by 4 bases and J by 4 bases. The CDR3 extends over 16 amino acids. Written as DNA, the CDR3 is TGCAGTGCTACAACCGGGACTAGCGGAGTAGCAGATACGCAGTATTTT. Its protein product is CSATTGTSGVADTQYF.

The gene calls are TRBV28 and TRBJ1-2, with D unclear. V was shortened by 5 bases and J by 2 bases, with 9 bases between the two germline ends. The germline V gene has CDR1 MDHEN and CDR2 SYDVKM. The CDR3 is 13 residues long. As DNA, the CDR3 is TGTGCCAGCAGTGTGGCAGTCAACTATGGCTACACCTTC. It encodes CASSVAVNYGYTF.

The V and J genes are TRBV20-1 and TRBJ2-5, with 16 bases lining up with TRBD2. J lost 5 bases, V lost 4 bases, and 7 bases had no gene match. The CDR3 covers 16 residues. Germline V lookup: CDR1 DFQATT, CDR2 SNEGSKA (reference sequence). As DNA, the CDR3 is TGCAGTGCTACTGGGACTAGCGGGAGGGCCCGGGAGACCCAGTACTTC. This translates into CSATGTSGRARETQYF.

This clonotype was counted between two and nine times. This sequence joins TRBV9 and TRBJ1-6; 7 positions agree with TRBD1. Germline CDR1 and CDR2: SGDLS and YYNGEE. The CDR3 is 15 residues long. V was clipped by 3 bases and J by 8 bases; unmatched bases: 8. CDR3 nucleotide sequence: TGTGCCAGCAGCGCGGCACAGGGGCTTCATTCACCCCTCCACTTT. Protein sequence: CASSAAQGLHSPLHF.

CDR3 region: CASTIETPYEQYF. The CDR3 DNA sequence: TGTGCCAGCACTATAGAGACCCCCTACGAGCAGTACTTC. This rearrangement joins TRBV6-2 or TRBV6-3 to TRBJ2-7, with unresolved D. The CDR3 runs to 13 residues. Trimming cost V 7 bases and J 2 bases, with 12 bases left between them. The germline gives CDR1 MNHEY, CDR2 SVGEGT.

The table lists this clonotype with a few counts. The chain is built from TRBV7-2 and TRBJ2-5; D not resolved. With 3 bases removed from V and 3 bases from J, the gap between germline ends came to 11 bases. Germline lookup yields CDR1 SGHTA and CDR2 FQGNSA. The CDR3 is 14 amino acids. The CDR3 spells CASSFSYGKETQYF. The CDR3 DNA is TGTGCCAGCAGCTTCAGTTACGGAAAAGAGACCCAGTACTTC.

A few counts support this clonotype. The chain links TRBV19 to TRBJ1-1; possibly TRBD1 for D (6 bases). Germline V gene sequence: CDR1 LNHDA, CDR2 SQIVND (reference sequence). The CDR3 totals 14 residues. The germline V and J ends were trimmed by 7 bases and 7 bases, with 19 bases remaining between them. Here the CDR3 reads CASKDGGRRNEAFF. The CDR3 DNA follows: TGTGCCAGTAAAGACGGGGGGCGCCGGAATGAAGCTTTCTTT.

In its sample, this clonotype was seen a few times. The chain carries TRBV6-5 and TRBJ1-1; D gene ambiguous. The CDR3 spans 11 residues. In germline, CDR1 is MNHEY, CDR2 SVGAGI. The V gene lost 8 bases and the J gene lost 3 bases, with 7 bases spanning the gap. CDR3 residues: CASGWDTEAFF. CDR3 coding DNA: TGTGCCAGCGGTTGGGACACTGAAGCTTTCTTT.

The chain has TRBV27 and TRBJ2-7; D might be TRBD2 (6 bases). The length of the CDR3 is 14 residues. V was cut by 1 base and J by 4 bases, with 11 bases left in between. Germline loops: CDR1 MNHEY, CDR2 SMNVEV (reference sequence). The DNA of the CDR3 is TGTGCCAGCAGTTTATTCGGGACTGCATACGAGCAGTACTTC. Translating it yields CASSLFGTAYEQYF.

The sample holds a few counts of this clonotype. This chain uses TRBV6-5 with TRBJ1-5; tentative D call: TRBD1 (6 bases). CDR3 length equals 14 residues. Germline V lookup: CDR1 MNHEY, CDR2 SVGAGI. The V gene lost 6 bases and the J gene lost 3 bases, with 12 bases spanning the gap. The CDR3 reads CASSIRGLNQPQHF. The DNA of the CDR3 is TGTGCCAGCAGCATCAGGGGACTCAATCAGCCCCAGCATTTT.